A selection of T cell receptor beta chains follows, all from one sample in a study of cytomegalovirus exposure and HLA in healthy donors. Assay used: immunoSEQ multiplex PCR; TCRdb lists only in-frame clones, some missing. Here the sample spans under 95,000 clones, nearly 95% being singletons. The sample was PBMCs. Receptors originate from a woman under 30 in good health and CMV-seronegative. Each CDR3 is given with its conserved first and last residue.

V gene,J gene,CDR3 protein
TRBV20-1,TRBJ2-5,CSASWRETQYF
TRBV19,TRBJ1-1,CASSMGGTEAFF
TRBV2,TRBJ1-2,CASSEAGRAGAGGYTF
TRBV2,TRBJ2-7,CAISKRGGAYEQYF
TRBV5-4,TRBJ2-7,CASSLLESYEQYF
TRBV19,TRBJ2-3,CASSLLTSGSTDTQYF
TRBV30,TRBJ2-7,CAWSLNRDMNEQYF
TRBV9,TRBJ1-1,CASSVEGQGTEAFF
TRBV28,TRBJ2-3,CASSLIGPVTDTQYF
TRBV19,TRBJ2-7,CASSVSGRAYEQYF
TRBV23-1,TRBJ1-5,CASSQWAGWQPQHF
TRBV30,TRBJ1-2,CAWSVRETMGRDGYTF
TRBV5-1,TRBJ1-4,CASSLDRGEKLFF
TRBV7-2,TRBJ2-2,CASSQGLAGPRTGELFF
TRBV7-9,TRBJ1-4,CASSSPLGGQGHEKLFF
TRBV18,TRBJ2-2,CASSPPDTTGELFF
TRBV2,TRBJ2-3,CASSDASGGATDTQYF
TRBV5-1,TRBJ2-7,CASSFTGGYEQYF
TRBV6-6,TRBJ2-1,CASSNRDWNEQFF
TRBV4-2,TRBJ2-5,CASSQDSGSGVETQYF
TRBV12-5,TRBJ1-1,CASGGWGLTGFF
TRBV5-1,TRBJ1-5,CASSRMGDQPQHF